Each of the 20 T cell receptor beta chains below was sequenced from the same sample in a study of T cell changes during pregnancy in multiple sclerosis. Profiled with immunoSEQ multiplex PCR; TCRdb holds only in-frame clones, not every one. The table includes 34,000 or so clones, about 90% detected once. The specimen was CD8+ T cells from peripheral blood mononuclear cells, collected after pregnancy. Source of these receptors: a female donor with multiple sclerosis, enrolled in a pregnancy study.

Turning to this clone: The same CDR3 arises from other DNA sequences in this sample as well. This chain uses TRBV4-1 with TRBJ1-4; TRBD1 might be the D (6 bases). The V gene's germline CDR1 is MGHRA and CDR2 YSYEKL. V lost 5 bases and J 3 bases, leaving 13 bases between the germline ends. The CDR3 consists of 15 residues. DNA for the CDR3: TGCGCCAGCAGCGGCGCAGGGGCCTCTAATGAAAAACTGTTTTTT. Translated: CASSGAGASNEKLFF.

This clone was seen just once. The V call is TRBV4-1, the J call TRBJ1-5, with D uncertain. CDR1 and CDR2 from the germline V gene are MGHRA and YSYEKL. There are 12 residues in the CDR3. V was pared by 4 bases and J by 5 bases, with 6 bases between. The CDR3 protein is CASSPVYQPQHF. The CDR3 bases are TGCGCCAGCAGCCCCGTTTATCAGCCCCAGCATTTT.

In nucleotides, the CDR3 is TGTGCCAGCAGCGCAGGGACTAGCGGGGGACGGGCCTCGGATACGCAGTATTTT. Translating it yields CASSAGTSGGRASDTQYF. This rearrangement joins TRBV7-3 to TRBJ2-3; the match to TRBD2 covers 14 bases. CDR1 and CDR2 (germline): SGHTA, FQGTGA. CDR3 length equals 18 residues. Germline trimming cut 5 bases from V and 6 bases from J; bases unmatched to any gene: 13.

The chain uses TRBV4-3 and TRBJ1-1, with TRBD1 matching 7 bases. In germline, CDR1 is LGHNA, CDR2 YSLEER. The CDR3 is 14 amino acids. After removal of 4 bases from V and 4 bases from J, the junction contained 6 bases not matched to a gene. In nucleotides, the CDR3 is TGCGCCAGCAGCCTCCGACAGGGCCCCACTGAAGCTTTCTTT. This sequence encodes CASSLRQGPTEAFF.

The genes are TRBV19 and TRBJ1-1, with a tentative D call TRBD1 (6 bases). The CDR3 extends over 11 amino acids. The germline V and J ends were trimmed by 6 bases and 7 bases, with 9 bases remaining between them. CDR1 LNHDA and CDR2 SQIVND come from the germline V gene (reference sequence). CDR3 loop: CASRGTHEAFF. The CDR3 coding sequence is TGTGCCAGTAGGGGGACACATGAAGCTTTCTTT.

V and J are TRBV7-9 and TRBJ1-2; no clear D. The CDR3 sequence is 17 residues long. The germline CDR1 and CDR2 sequences are SEHNR and FQNEAQ (reference sequence). Deletions cut 2 bases from V and 3 bases from J, with 19 bases between. CDR3 in amino acids: CASSLTTRQEEDYGYTF. The CDR3 region has the DNA TGTGCCAGCAGCTTAACCACGAGGCAGGAGGAAGACTATGGCTACACCTTC.

This chain connects TRBV29-1 to TRBJ2-1; D ambiguous. The CDR3 sequence is 9 residues long. Germline V CDR1 and CDR2: SQVTM, ANQGSEA. Deletions cut 3 bases from V and 12 bases from J, with 6 bases between. The CDR3 DNA sequence: TGCAGCGTTGATGCGGTGCAGTTCTTC. This translates into CSVDAVQFF.

The J gene is TRBJ2-1, the V gene TRBV12-5; D possibly corresponds to TRBD2 (6 bases). The CDR3 covers 15 residues. The germline V and J ends were trimmed by 0 bases and 5 bases, with 11 bases remaining between them. Per the germline V gene, CDR1 is LGHNT and CDR2 is FRNRAP. CDR3 region: CASGLVGGSDNEQFF. For the CDR3, the DNA is TGTGCTAGTGGTTTGGTCGGGGGTTCGGACAATGAGCAGTTCTTC.

The chain joins TRBV4-3 to TRBJ2-5, with 9 bases aligning to TRBD1. The germline gives CDR1 LGHNA, CDR2 YSLEER. Losses at the gene ends were 4 bases for V and 5 bases for J; bases not matched to a gene: 8. The CDR3 spans 15 residues. The chain's CDR3 is CASSRNRGRKETQYF. The DNA for the CDR3 is TGCGCCAGCAGCCGCAACAGGGGGCGAAAGGAGACCCAGTACTTC.

This clone was picked up many times. The chain links TRBV29-1 to TRBJ1-2; D is undetermined. From germline, CDR1 is SQVTM and CDR2 ANQGSEA. The CDR3 length is 15 residues. Trimming left V 4 bases short and J 5 bases short, with 20 bases between. The chain's CDR3 is CSVVPMLDGIYGYTF. The CDR3 DNA sequence: TGCAGCGTTGTTCCTATGCTTGACGGGATTTATGGCTACACCTTC.

The rearrangement uses TRBV7-9 and TRBJ1-1; a possible D gene is TRBD1 (6 bases). The V end lost 0 bases, the J end lost 1 base, and 15 bases lay between the germline ends. This CDR3 has 17 residues. CDR1 is SEHNR and CDR2 is FQNEAQ in the germline V gene (reference sequence). CDR3 nucleotide sequence: TGTGCCAGCAGCTTAGCTGCTGGGCTAGGGGGGAACACTGAAGCTTTCTTT. It yields the protein CASSLAAGLGGNTEAFF.

This chain joins TRBV4-1 and TRBJ2-7; TRBD1 aligns across 7 bases. J gave up 2 bases and V 2 bases, and 12 bases lay outside the gene matches. CDR3 length: 17 amino acids. CDR1 is MGHRA, CDR2 YSYEKL, per germline. CDR3 coding DNA: TGCGCCAGCAGCCAATTGACGTCCGGACAGGTTACCTACGAGCAGTACTTC. Translation gives CASSQLTSGQVTYEQYF.

The chain joins TRBV9 to TRBJ2-7, with 8 bases aligning to TRBD1. The CDR3 extends over 14 amino acids. J gave up 2 bases and V 4 bases, and 5 bases lay outside the gene matches. The germline V gene has CDR1 SGDLS and CDR2 YYNGEE. The CDR3 here is CASSYGQGTYEQYF. CDR3 sequence (DNA): TGTGCCAGCAGCTACGGACAGGGCACCTACGAGCAGTACTTC.

This chain links TRBV13 with TRBJ2-3, with D possibly TRBD2 on 5 matching bases. There are 15 residues in the CDR3. Per germline, CDR1 PRHDT and CDR2 FYEKMQ (reference sequence). Trimming left V 1 base short and J 0 bases short, with 8 bases between. The CDR3 sequence is CASSLVEESTDTQYF. The CDR3 DNA reads as TGTGCCAGCAGCTTAGTGGAGGAGAGCACAGATACGCAGTATTTT.

V usage is TRBV19 and J usage is TRBJ1-1; D is unresolved. Germline V lookup: CDR1 LNHDA, CDR2 SQIVND (reference sequence). This CDR3 is 13 amino acids long. V shed 4 bases and J shed 2 bases, with 8 bases lying between them. Written as DNA, the CDR3 is TGTGCCAGTAGTAGATCGGGAAACACTGAAGCTTTCTTT. Encoded protein: CASSRSGNTEAFF.

The chain employs TRBV15 and TRBJ2-1, with D tentatively TRBD1 (5 bases). Deletions cut 8 bases from V and 0 bases from J, with 11 bases between. The CDR3 has 14 amino acids. Germline V gene lookup returns CDR1 LNHNV and CDR2 YYDKDF (reference sequence). CDR3 protein: CATLDRGSYNEQFF. DNA of the CDR3: TGTGCCACCCTTGATAGGGGCTCCTACAATGAGCAGTTCTTC.

The V call is TRBV27, the J call TRBJ2-7; 12 bases map to TRBD2. CDR1 and CDR2 from the germline V gene are MNHEY and SMNVEV (reference sequence). V gave up 5 bases and J gave up 3 bases; unmatched junction bases: 11. This CDR3 has 17 amino acids. CDR3 protein: CASSPETPGLAGYEQYF. In DNA, the CDR3 is TGTGCCAGCAGTCCAGAGACACCGGGACTAGCGGGCTACGAGCAGTACTTC.

The genes are TRBV15 and TRBJ1-1; 7 positions match TRBD1. This CDR3 spans 15 amino acids. The V gene end was trimmed by 0 bases and the J gene end by 6 bases; junction bases not matched to a gene: 7. Germline values: CDR1 LNHNV, CDR2 YYDKDF (reference sequence). The CDR3 loop reads CATSRDREGAAEAFF. CDR3 DNA: TGTGCCACCAGCAGAGATCGTGAGGGGGCTGCTGAAGCTTTCTTT.

The V gene is TRBV7-2, the J gene TRBJ2-5, with TRBD2 matching 8 bases. V gave up 5 bases and J gave up 0 bases; unmatched junction bases: 2. Germline loops: CDR1 SGHTA, CDR2 FQGNSA. The CDR3 totals 14 residues. CDR3 nucleotides: TGTGCCAGCAGCCTCGGGGGGGACCAAGAGACCCAGTACTTC. Translation gives CASSLGGDQETQYF.

V gene TRBV18 combines with J gene TRBJ2-5, with D possibly TRBD2 on 7 matching bases. Trimming pared 2 bases from V and 2 bases from J, leaving 15 bases between. The germline V gene has CDR1 KGHSH and CDR2 LQKENI. This CDR3 has 16 amino acids. The CDR3 is CASSPSSGGGQETQYF. CDR3 coding DNA: TGTGCCAGCTCACCATCATCGGGGGGCGGGCAAGAGACCCAGTACTTC.